This entry is about one T cell receptor (beta chain). Its specificity is not known. This record comes from a study of cytomegalovirus exposure and HLA in healthy donors. Across the whole study: From donors who were HLA-typed, an early data release held about 85 million unique TCRs.

This PCR relied on a set of 60 Vbeta primers and 13 Jbeta primers. The table came from immunoSEQ multiplex PCR; TCRdb's copy has only in-frame clones and leaves some out. The table lists around 150,000 clones, approximately 80% of them singletons. Points from the study as a whole: Further analysis was carried out later, and it showed several of the most significant clusters appearing linked to common viral pathogens.

The sample was PBMCs. This TCR came from a woman between 40 and 50 years old in good health and CMV-seronegative.

In nucleotides, the CDR3 is TGCGCCAGCAGCCAACTAGCGGGTGCCAACTATGATACGCAGTATTTT. Protein product: CASSQLAGANYDTQYF. The chain uses TRBV4-3 and TRBJ2-3, with 8 bases fitting TRBD2. Germline assignment: CDR1 LGHNA and CDR2 YSLEER. Germline trimming cut 2 bases from V and 6 bases from J; bases unmatched to any gene: 10. The CDR3 is 16 amino acids.